The rows below give T cell receptor beta chains drawn from one sample of a study of blood T cell repertoires in COVID-19. Here immunoSEQ multiplex PCR was the method, and the copy in TCRdb shows in-frame clones only, minus some. The repertoire has about 120,000 clones, nearly 90% of them found once; the top ten carry 3.5% to 4%. Input material: peripheral blood. The receptors derive from a woman between 55 and 75 years old with COVID-19, enrolled during active disease. Both conserved end residues are trimmed from each CDR3.

TRBJ1-2	TRBV30	AWGRGQENYGYT
TRBJ1-1	TRBV6-1	ASSDRMNTEAF
TRBJ1-2	TRBV27	ASSLRGQVYGYT
TRBJ2-2	TRBV5-6	ASNPGQGLSRSTGELF
TRBJ1-6	TRBV9	ASSVADSPLH
TRBJ1-2	TRBV7-2	ASSLFGEIYGYT
TRBJ2-1	TRBV7-8	ASSLSGDREQF
TRBJ1-1	TRBV5-4	ASSLGEGVGAF
TRBJ1-4	TRBV7-9	ASSWGQENEKLF
TRBJ2-3	TRBV6-1	ASSEVGSADTQY
TRBJ2-2	TRBV4-1	ASSQVGAPNTGELF
TRBJ2-7	TRBV9	ASSVGPGDAYEQY
TRBJ2-2	TRBV10-3	AISDSDTGELF
TRBJ1-3	TRBV30	AWGTGGAGNTIY
TRBJ1-1	TRBV19	ASSTRQGSTEAF
TRBJ1-3	TRBV19	ASSLRDRGRGNTIY
TRBJ2-7	TRBV10-3	AISESGTSGGHTYEQY
TRBJ2-5	TRBV11-2	ASSPGLAGGPALETQY
TRBJ2-7	TRBV6-6	ASSYPSGGRY
TRBJ2-7	TRBV11-3	ASSLDGQGAYEQY
TRBJ1-2	TRBV9	ASSSQAPLYGYT
TRBJ1-1	TRBV20-1	SATWNTEAF
TRBJ1-1	TRBV2	ASSERTGSYTEAF
TRBJ2-3	TRBV27	ASSPTLLAGVDTQY
TRBJ2-2	TRBV7-9	ASSLETGTTGELF
TRBJ1-6	TRBV7-3	ASSITGSSPLH
TRBJ1-2	TRBV3-1/TRBV3-2	ASSQGVQGGIYT